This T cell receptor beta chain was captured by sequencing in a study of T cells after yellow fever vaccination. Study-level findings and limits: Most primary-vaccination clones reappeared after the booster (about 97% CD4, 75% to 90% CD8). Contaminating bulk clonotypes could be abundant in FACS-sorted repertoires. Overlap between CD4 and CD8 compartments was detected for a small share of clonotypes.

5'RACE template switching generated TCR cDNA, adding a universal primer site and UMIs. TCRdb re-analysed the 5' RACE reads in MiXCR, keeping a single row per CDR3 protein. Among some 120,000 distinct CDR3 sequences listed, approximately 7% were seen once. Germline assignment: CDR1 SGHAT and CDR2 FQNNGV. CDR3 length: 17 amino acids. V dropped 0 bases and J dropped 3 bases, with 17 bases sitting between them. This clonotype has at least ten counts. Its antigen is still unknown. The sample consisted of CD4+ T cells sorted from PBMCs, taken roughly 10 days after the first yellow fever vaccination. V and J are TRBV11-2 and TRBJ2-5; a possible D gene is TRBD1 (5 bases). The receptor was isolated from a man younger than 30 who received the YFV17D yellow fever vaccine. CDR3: CASSLDSRALTEETQYF. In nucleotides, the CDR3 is TGTGCCAGCAGCTTAGACTCCAGGGCTTTGACTGAAGAGACCCAGTACTTC.